This T cell receptor (beta chain) was obtained from a study of shared clonotypes between healthy human individuals. Looking at the study overall: Each donor had three CD4 naive, three CD4 memory, two CD8 naive and one CD8 memory plate.

Details on this clone: Its specificity is unknown.

This CDR3 region has 14 residues. Trimming pared 4 bases from V and 3 bases from J, leaving 9 bases between. Looked up from germline, CDR1 is SNHLY and CDR2 is FYNNEI. Findings of the study overall: Memory subsets had estimated richness that was generally smaller than that of naive subsets.

A CD45RA+ naive subset and a CD45RA-negative memory subset were split from CD4+ cells. Method: immunoSEQ multiplex PCR; TCRdb's copy keeps in-frame clones and lacks some. The sample holds 2 million to 3 million clones; over 85% are singletons and the top ten take about 0.13%. The receptor's source is a man younger than 30 in good health. Sequencing input: naive CD4+ T cells sorted from blood. The subset: CD45RA+ positively selected. V gene TRBV2 combines with J gene TRBJ1-4; maybe TRBD1 (5 bases). The CDR3 is CASSGQPSNEKLFF. For the CDR3, the DNA is TGTGCCAGCAGTGGACAGCCTTCTAATGAAAAACTGTTTTTT. The whole variable domain, filled in from reference TRBV2 and TRBJ1-4, reads EPEVTQTPSHQVTQMGQEVILRCVPISNHLYFYWYRQILGQKVEFLVSFYNNEISEKSEIFDDQFSVERPDGSNFTLKIRSTKLEDSAMYFCASSGQPSNEKLFFGSGTQLSVL.